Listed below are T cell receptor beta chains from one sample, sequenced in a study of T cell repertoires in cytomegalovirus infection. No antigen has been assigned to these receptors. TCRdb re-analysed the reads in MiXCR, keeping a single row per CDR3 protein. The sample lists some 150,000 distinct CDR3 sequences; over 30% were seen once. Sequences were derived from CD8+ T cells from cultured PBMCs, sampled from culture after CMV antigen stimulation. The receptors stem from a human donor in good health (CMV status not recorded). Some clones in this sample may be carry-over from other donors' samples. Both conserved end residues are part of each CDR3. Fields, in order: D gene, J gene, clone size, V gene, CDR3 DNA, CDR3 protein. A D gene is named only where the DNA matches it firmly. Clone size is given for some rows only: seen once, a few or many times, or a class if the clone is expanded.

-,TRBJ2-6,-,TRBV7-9,TGTGCCAGCAGCCCCCCGGGGTCTGGGGCCAACGTCCTGACTTTC,CASSPPGSGANVLTF
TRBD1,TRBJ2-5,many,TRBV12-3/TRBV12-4,TGTGCCAGCAGTTCGACAGGGGGGACCCAGTACTTC,CASSSTGGTQYF
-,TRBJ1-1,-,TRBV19,TGTGCCAGTAGTATAGGATTCCGGCTCAACCCTGAAGCTTTCTTT,CASSIGFRLNPEAFF
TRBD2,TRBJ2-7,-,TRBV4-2,TGTGGCAGCAGCCATGGGACTAGCTACTACGAGCAGTACTTC,CGSSHGTSYYEQYF
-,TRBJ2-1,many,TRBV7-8,TGTGCCAGCAGCCCTTGGACAACCGAGCAGTTCTTC,CASSPWTTEQFF
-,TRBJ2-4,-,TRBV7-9,TGTGCCAGCAGCTCCACGACAGATGAAAACATTCAGTACTTC,CASSSTTDENIQYF
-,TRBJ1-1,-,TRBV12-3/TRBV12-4,TGTGCCAGCAGTTTAGCGGGTTCGTACACTGAAGCTTTCTTT,CASSLAGSYTEAFF
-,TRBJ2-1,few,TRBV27,TGTGCCAGCAGTCCAGACATCTCTCGCTCCTACAATGAGCAGTTCTTC,CASSPDISRSYNEQFF
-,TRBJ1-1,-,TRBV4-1,TGCGCCAGCAGCCAAGATCGGGCAGGCCCGATGAACACTGAAGCTTTCTTT,CASSQDRAGPMNTEAFF
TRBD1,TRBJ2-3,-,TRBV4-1,TGCGCCAGCAGCCACCCGGGACAGGGTAGCACAGATACGCAGTATTTT,CASSHPGQGSTDTQYF
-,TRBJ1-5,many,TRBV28,TGTGCCAGCAGTTTAATATCTCCGGCTAGCAATCAGCCCCAGCATTTT,CASSLISPASNQPQHF
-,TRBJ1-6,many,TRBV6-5,TGTGCCAGCAGTTACTTGACCTCCGGGGTGGGGGAATATAATTCACCCCTCCACTTT,CASSYLTSGVGEYNSPLHF
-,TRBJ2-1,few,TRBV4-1,TGCGCCAGCAGCCAAGGCCCCTATCGGGATTACAATGAGCAGTTCTTC,CASSQGPYRDYNEQFF
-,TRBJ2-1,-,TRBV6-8,TGTGCCAGCAGTTACTCGAGCACCAATGAGCAGTTCTTC,CASSYSSTNEQFF
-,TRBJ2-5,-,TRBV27,TGTGCCAGCAAAAAGTACGGGGGTTACAAAGAGACCCAGTACTTC,CASKKYGGYKETQYF
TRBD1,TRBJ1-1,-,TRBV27,TGTGCCAGCAGTACGACAGGGGGTTACACTGAAGCTTTCTTT,CASSTTGGYTEAFF
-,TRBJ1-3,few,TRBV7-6,TGTGCCAGCAGCTTGTGGGCCGGGAGCTCTGGAAACACCATATATTTT,CASSLWAGSSGNTIYF
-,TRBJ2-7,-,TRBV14,TGTGCCAGCAGCCAAGAATGGGGGCCCTACGAGCAGTACTTC,CASSQEWGPYEQYF